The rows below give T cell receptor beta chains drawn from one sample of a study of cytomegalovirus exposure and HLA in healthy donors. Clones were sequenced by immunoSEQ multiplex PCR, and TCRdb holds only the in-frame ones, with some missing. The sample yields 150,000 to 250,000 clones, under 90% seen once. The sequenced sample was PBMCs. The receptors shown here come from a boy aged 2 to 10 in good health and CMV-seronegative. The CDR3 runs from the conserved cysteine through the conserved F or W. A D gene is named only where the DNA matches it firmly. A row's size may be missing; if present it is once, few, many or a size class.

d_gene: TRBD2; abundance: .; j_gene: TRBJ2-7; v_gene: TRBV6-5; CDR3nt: TGTGCCAGCAGTTCGCTAGCGGGGATATCATACGAGCAGTACTTC; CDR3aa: CASSSLAGISYEQYF
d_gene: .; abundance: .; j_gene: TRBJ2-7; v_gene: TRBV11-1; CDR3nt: TGTGCCAGCAGCCGAGGACAGAGTGGTAACGAGCAGTACTTC; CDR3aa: CASSRGQSGNEQYF
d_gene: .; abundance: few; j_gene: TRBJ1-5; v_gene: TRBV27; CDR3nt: TGTGCCAGCAGTTTAGGGGGAGGACAGCCCCAGCATTTT; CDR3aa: CASSLGGGQPQHF
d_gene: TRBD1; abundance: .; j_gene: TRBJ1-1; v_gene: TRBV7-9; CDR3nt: TGTGCCAGCAGTTTAGGGACAGGGCTGACTGAAGCTTTCTTT; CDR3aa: CASSLGTGLTEAFF
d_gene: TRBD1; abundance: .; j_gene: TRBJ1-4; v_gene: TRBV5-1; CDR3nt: TGCGCCAGCAGACCGACAGGGGCGACGAATGAAAAACTGTTTTTT; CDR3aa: CASRPTGATNEKLFF
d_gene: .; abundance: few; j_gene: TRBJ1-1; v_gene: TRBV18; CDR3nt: TGTGCCAGCTCAGGACAGAACACTGAAGCTTTCTTT; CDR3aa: CASSGQNTEAFF
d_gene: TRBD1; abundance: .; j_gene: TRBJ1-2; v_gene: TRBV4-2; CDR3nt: TGTGCCAGCAGCCGACCAGATGACAGGGGGGACTATGGCTACACCTTC; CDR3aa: CASSRPDDRGDYGYTF
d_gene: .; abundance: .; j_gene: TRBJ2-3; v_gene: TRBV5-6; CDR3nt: TGTGCCAGCAGCTTGGAGCGCACAGATACGCAGTATTTT; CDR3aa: CASSLERTDTQYF
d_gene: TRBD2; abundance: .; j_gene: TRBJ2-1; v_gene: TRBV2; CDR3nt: TGTGCCAGCAGCCCTATAGCGGGGGGGCCGAATGAGCAGTTCTTC; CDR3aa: CASSPIAGGPNEQFF
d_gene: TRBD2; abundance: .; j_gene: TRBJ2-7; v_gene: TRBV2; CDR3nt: TGTGCCAGCAGTCCGAGCGGGGGTTCCTACGAGCAGTACTTC; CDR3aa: CASSPSGGSYEQYF
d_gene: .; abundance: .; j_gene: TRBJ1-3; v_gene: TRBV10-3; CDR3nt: TGTGCCATCAGTGAGCCAAACGGCGGGGCAGACAAAGGGCGAAACACCATATATTTT; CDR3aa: CAISEPNGGADKGRNTIYF
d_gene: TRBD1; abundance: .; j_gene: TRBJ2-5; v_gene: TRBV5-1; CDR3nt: TGCGCCAGCAGCCTGCGACAGGGGGGCAGTTTGGAGACCCAGTACTTC; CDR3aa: CASSLRQGGSLETQYF
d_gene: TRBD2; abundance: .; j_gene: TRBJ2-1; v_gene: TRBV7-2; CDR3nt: TGTGCCAGCAGCCCGGGGGGGACGACCTACAATGAGCAGTTCTTC; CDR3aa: CASSPGGTTYNEQFF
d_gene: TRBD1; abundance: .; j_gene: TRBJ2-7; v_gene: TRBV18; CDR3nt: TGTGCCAGCTCACTAAGGGACAGCTCCCGGGACGAGCAGTACTTC; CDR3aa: CASSLRDSSRDEQYF
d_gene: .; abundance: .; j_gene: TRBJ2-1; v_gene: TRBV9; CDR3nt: TGTGCCAGCAGCGTAGCGGGGGATACCTACAATGAGCAGTTCTTC; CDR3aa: CASSVAGDTYNEQFF
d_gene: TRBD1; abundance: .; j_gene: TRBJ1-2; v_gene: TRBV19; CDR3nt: TGTGCCAGTAGTATAGATCGGTTTGGGACAGCCATAATCTTC; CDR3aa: CASSIDRFGTAIIF
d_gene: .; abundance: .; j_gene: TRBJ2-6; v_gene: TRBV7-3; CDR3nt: TGTGCCAGCAGCTCACAGGGAAATGGGGCCAACGTCCTGACTTTC; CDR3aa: CASSSQGNGANVLTF
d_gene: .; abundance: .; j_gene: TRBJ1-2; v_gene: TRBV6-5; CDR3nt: TGTGCCAGCAGGCCGGCCCAACAGGGAGACTATGGCTACACCTTC; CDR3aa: CASRPAQQGDYGYTF
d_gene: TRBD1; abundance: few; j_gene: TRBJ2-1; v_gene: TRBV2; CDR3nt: TGTGCCAGCAGTGAATGGGGACAGGGCTACAATGAGCAGTTCTTC; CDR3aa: CASSEWGQGYNEQFF
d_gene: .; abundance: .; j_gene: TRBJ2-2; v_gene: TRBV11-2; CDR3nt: TGTGCCAGCAGCTTAGAATTGGGAGTGGCCGGGGAGCTGTTTTTT; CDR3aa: CASSLELGVAGELFF
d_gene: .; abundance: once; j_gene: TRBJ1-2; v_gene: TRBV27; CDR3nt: TGTGCCAGCAGGCCCACAGGGTTGAGGAATGGCTACACCTTC; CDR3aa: CASRPTGLRNGYTF
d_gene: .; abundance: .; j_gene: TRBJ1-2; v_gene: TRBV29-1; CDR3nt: TGCAGCGTTGCAGGGGTAACCTTTGATGGCTACACCTTC; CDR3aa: CSVAGVTFDGYTF
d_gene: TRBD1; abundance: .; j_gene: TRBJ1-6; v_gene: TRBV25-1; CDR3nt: TGTGCCAGCAGTGAATCGGGACAGGGAATGGGGTCACCCCTCCACTTT; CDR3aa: CASSESGQGMGSPLHF
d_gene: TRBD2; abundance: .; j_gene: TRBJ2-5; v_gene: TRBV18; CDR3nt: TGTGCCAGCTCACCTGCCCCACTAGCGGGGGGCTCAGAGACCCAGTACTTC; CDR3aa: CASSPAPLAGGSETQYF
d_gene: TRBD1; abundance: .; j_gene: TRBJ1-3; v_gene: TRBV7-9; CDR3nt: TGTGCCATCCCGGGACAGCGGACTGGAAACACCATATATTTT; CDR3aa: CAIPGQRTGNTIYF
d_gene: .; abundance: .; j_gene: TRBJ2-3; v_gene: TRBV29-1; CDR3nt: TGCAGCGTTGATTTACAGAGCACAGATACGCAGTATTTT; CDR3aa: CSVDLQSTDTQYF
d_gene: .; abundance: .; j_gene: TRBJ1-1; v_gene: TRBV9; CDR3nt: TGTGCCAGCAGCTCACCGGGGAACACTGAAGCTTTCTTT; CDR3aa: CASSSPGNTEAFF
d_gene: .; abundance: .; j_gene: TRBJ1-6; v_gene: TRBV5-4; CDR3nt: TGTGCCAGCAGCCGGGCCGGGGGGAGCTCCTATAATTCACCCCTCCACTTT; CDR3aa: CASSRAGGSSYNSPLHF
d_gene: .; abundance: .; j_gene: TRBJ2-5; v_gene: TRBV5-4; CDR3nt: TGTGCCAGTCGACGGCAGGAACAAGAGACCCAGTACTTC; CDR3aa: CASRRQEQETQYF
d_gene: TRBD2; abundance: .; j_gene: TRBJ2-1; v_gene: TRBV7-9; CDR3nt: TGTGCCAGCAGTTTGTCGGGGGGTGAATACAATGAGCAGTTCTTC; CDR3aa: CASSLSGGEYNEQFF
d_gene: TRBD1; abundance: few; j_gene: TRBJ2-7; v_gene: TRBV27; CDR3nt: TGTGCCAGCGGGACCGGGACAGGGGATTACGAGCAGTACTTC; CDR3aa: CASGTGTGDYEQYF
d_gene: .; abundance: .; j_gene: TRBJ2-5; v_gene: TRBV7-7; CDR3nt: TGTGCTAGCAGCCCCCTGACAGGTGGGGAGACCCAGTACTTC; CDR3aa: CASSPLTGGETQYF
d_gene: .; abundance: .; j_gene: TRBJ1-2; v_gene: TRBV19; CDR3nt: TGTGCCAGTAGTAATCCAGGGGACTACACCTTC; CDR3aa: CASSNPGDYTF
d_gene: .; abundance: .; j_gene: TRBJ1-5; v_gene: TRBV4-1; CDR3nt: TGCGCCAGCAGCCAAGGGCGGTTGGGCAATCAGCCCCAGCATTTT; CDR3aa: CASSQGRLGNQPQHF
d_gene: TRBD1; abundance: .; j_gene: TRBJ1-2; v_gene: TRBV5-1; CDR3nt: TGCGCCAGCAGCCGGGACAGGGCGGCTAACTATGGCTACACCTTC; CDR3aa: CASSRDRAANYGYTF
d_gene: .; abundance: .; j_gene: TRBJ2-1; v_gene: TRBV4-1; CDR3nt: TGCGCCAGCAGCCAAGATCGGAACAGGAATGAGCAGTTCTTC; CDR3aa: CASSQDRNRNEQFF
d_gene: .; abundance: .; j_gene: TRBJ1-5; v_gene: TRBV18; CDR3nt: TGTGCCAGCTCGCCCTTCGGGAAGGGAGGGGATCAGCCCCAGCATTTT; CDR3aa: CASSPFGKGGDQPQHF
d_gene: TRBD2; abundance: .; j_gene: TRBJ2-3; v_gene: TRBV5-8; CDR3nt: TGTGCCAGCAGCTTGTCGCTAGCGGGGACCGTGACAGATACGCAGTATTTT; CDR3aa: CASSLSLAGTVTDTQYF
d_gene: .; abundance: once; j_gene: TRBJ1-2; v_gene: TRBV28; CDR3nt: TGTGCCAGCAGTCCCTTGACAGTCCCCTATGGCTACACCTTC; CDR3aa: CASSPLTVPYGYTF
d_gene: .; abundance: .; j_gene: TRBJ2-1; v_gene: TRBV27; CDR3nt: TGTGCCAGCAGTTACGACGGGGGGCCGATAGGTGAGCAGTTCTTC; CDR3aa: CASSYDGGPIGEQFF
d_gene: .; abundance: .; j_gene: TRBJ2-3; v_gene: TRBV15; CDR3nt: TGTGCCACCAGCAGATCAAAGACTAGAATTGATGCAGATACGCAGTATTTT; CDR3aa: CATSRSKTRIDADTQYF
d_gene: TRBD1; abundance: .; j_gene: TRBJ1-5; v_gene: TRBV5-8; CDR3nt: TGTGCCAGCAGCCGAAAGGGACAGGGGACACAGCCCCAGCATTTT; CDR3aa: CASSRKGQGTQPQHF
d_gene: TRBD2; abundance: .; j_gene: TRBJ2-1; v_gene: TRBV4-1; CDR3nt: TGCGCCAGCAGCCTATTACCCTTAAGCGGGAGCTCCTACAATGAGCAGTTCTTC; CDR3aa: CASSLLPLSGSSYNEQFF
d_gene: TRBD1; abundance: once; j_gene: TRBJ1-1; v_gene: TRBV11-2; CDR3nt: TGTGCCAGCAGCTTAGATAACAGGGGGCGGTCTGAAGCTTTCTTT; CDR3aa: CASSLDNRGRSEAFF
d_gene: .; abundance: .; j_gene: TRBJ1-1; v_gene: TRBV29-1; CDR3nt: TGCAGCGTCGCATTGCGGGAAAGGAACACTGAAGCTTTCTTT; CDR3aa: CSVALRERNTEAFF
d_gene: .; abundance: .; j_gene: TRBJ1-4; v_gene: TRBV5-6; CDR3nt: TGTGCCAGCAGCCCGGTCAGGGGCTATTCTAATGAAAAACTGTTTTTT; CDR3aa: CASSPVRGYSNEKLFF
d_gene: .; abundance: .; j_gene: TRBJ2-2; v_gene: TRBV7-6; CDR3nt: TGTGCCAGCAGCTTGGGGTCGGAGGGGGCGTCTGGGGAGCTGTTTTTT; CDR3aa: CASSLGSEGASGELFF
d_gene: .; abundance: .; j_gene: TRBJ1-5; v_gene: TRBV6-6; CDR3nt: TGTGCCAGCACCAAACCCGGACAAGGCAATCAGCCCCAGCATTTT; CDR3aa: CASTKPGQGNQPQHF
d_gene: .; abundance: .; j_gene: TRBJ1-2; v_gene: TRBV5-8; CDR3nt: TGTGCCAGCAGCTTGGGGGGGGAGACCCTATTTAACTATGGCTACACCTTC; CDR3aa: CASSLGGETLFNYGYTF
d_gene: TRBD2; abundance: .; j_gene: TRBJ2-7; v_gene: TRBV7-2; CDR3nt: TGTGCCAGCAGGTCCACTAGCGGCCATACCTCCTACGAGCAGTACTTC; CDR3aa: CASRSTSGHTSYEQYF
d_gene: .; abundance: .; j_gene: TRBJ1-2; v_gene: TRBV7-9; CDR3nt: TGTTCCAGCAGCTTGGCCACCTTC; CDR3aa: CSSSLATF
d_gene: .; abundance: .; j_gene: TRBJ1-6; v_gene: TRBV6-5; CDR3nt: TGTGCCAGCAGCAGCGGACGGTTCAATTCACCCCTCCACTTT; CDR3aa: CASSSGRFNSPLHF